Here is one TCR beta chain with its context. The CDR3 runs 11 residues. Deletions cut 4 bases from V and 8 bases from J, with 4 bases between. CDR1 is KGHDR, CDR2 SFDVKD, per germline. The sample is drawn from a study of T cells in Graves' hyperthyroidism and ophthalmopathy. The source material, RNA transcripts, was used to amplify TCR beta CDR3 regions. A first-round RT-PCR of the TCR CDR3 used the HTBI primer set. TCRdb re-called the multiplex PCR reads through MiXCR, storing one row per CDR3 protein. The sample includes 530,000 or so distinct CDR3 sequences, about 43% of them seen just once. Sequencing was done on a sample of peripheral blood or thyroid tissue (not recorded which). The source of this sequence is a woman under 30 with Graves' hyperthyroidism. J is TRBJ2-2 and V is TRBV24-1, with no clear D. CDR3: CATSESGELFF. CDR3 DNA: TGTGCCACCAGTGAATCAGGGGAGCTGTTTTTT.